This TCR beta chain was captured by sequencing in a study of beta chain features in type 1 diabetes. A note on this clone: Its target is not known.

The CDR3 totals 17 residues. V lost 0 bases, J lost 6 bases, and 9 bases stayed unmatched. Germline CDR1 MGHRA, CDR2 YSYEKL. Expressed TCRB transcripts got sequenced, as all isolated RNA was reverse transcribed. Produced via immunoSEQ multiplex PCR; TCRdb's table is partial and in-frame only. The profile shows hundreds of thousands of clones, roughly 15% of them singletons. Broader study findings: Researchers report that Type 1 diabetes patients had moderately but significantly shorter TCRB CDR3s across all four CD4+ subsets.

Input material: naive CD4+ T cells from blood. The chain links TRBV4-1 to TRBJ2-3; 10 bases match TRBD2. The receptor was derived from a man aged 18 to 30 with type 1 diabetes. Here the CDR3 DNA reads TGCGCCAGCAGCCAAGATTCAGCGGGGGGGCCCTGGGATACGCAGTATTTT. This encodes CASSQDSAGGPWDTQYF.